This is a list of T cell receptor beta chains from one sample in a study of control samples from healthy donors and cancer patients. The assay was immunoSEQ multiplex PCR, and TCRdb's table has in-frame clones only and misses some. In the table there are a few hundred thousand clones, 90% of which are singletons. The sequenced material came from PBMCs. The receptors were gathered from a man in his forties or fifties with head and neck cancer. Each CDR3 is given with its conserved first and last residue. A D gene is named only where the DNA matches it firmly. The listing skips clone size in some rows; elsewhere it reads once, few, many or a size class.

.	TRBV4-3	TRBJ1-4	.	TGCGCCAGCAGCCCCCGAGCCAACCAAAAACTGTTTTTT	CASSPRANQKLFF
.	TRBV4-1	TRBJ2-1	TRBD2	TGCGCCAGCAGCCAACCTACTAGCGGAGCCTACAATGAGCAGTTCTTC	CASSQPTSGAYNEQFF
.	TRBV28	TRBJ2-7	.	TGTGCCAGCAGTTTAAGACAGAGCTCCTACGAGCAGTACTTC	CASSLRQSSYEQYF
.	TRBV7-9	TRBJ1-2	TRBD1	TGTGCCAGCAGCTTTCTTTCGACGACAGGGGGGGAGTATGGCTACACCTTC	CASSFLSTTGGEYGYTF
.	TRBV5-6	TRBJ2-7	TRBD1	TGTGCCAGCAGCCCCCGGGACAGGGGCGACGAGCAGTACTTC	CASSPRDRGDEQYF
.	TRBV4-1	TRBJ1-5	.	TGCGCCAGCAGCCTCGGAGGAGCCCTCAATCAGCCCCAGCATTTT	CASSLGGALNQPQHF
.	TRBV24-1	TRBJ2-5	.	TGTGCCACCAGTGATTTGGGCAGCCAAGAGACCCAGTACTTC	CATSDLGSQETQYF
.	TRBV6-5	TRBJ2-2	.	TGTGCCAGCATGGTGCAGGGGCTGAACACCGGGGAGCTGTTTTTT	CASMVQGLNTGELFF
.	TRBV7-8	TRBJ1-6	.	TGTGCCAGCAGCATTCGGGACCCCCGGGATTCACCCCTCCACTTT	CASSIRDPRDSPLHF
.	TRBV7-3	TRBJ1-6	TRBD1	TGTGCCAGCAGCTTAGTCCCCCCGGGACAGGGAGGTTCACCCCTCCACTTT	CASSLVPPGQGGSPLHF
.	TRBV18	TRBJ1-2	.	TGTGCCAGCTCCCTCGACAAGAACTATGGCTACACCTTC	CASSLDKNYGYTF
.	TRBV28	TRBJ2-3	.	TGTGCCAGCAGGAGGGGGGGCCCAGATACGCAGTATTTT	CASRRGGPDTQYF
.	TRBV3-1/TRBV3-2	TRBJ2-1	.	TGTGCCAGCAGCCCTCAGGGGCACGGTCGCAATGAGCAGTTCTTC	CASSPQGHGRNEQFF
once	TRBV5-4	TRBJ2-7	TRBD1	TGTGCCAGCAGCTTGGCTCGGGTGGGACAGGGTGGGCACGAGCAGTACTTC	CASSLARVGQGGHEQYF
.	TRBV4-1	TRBJ1-3	.	TGCGCCAGCAGCCAAGTTTTGGGACGAGGATCGGAGAGCTCTGGAAACACCATATATTTT	CASSQVLGRGSESSGNTIYF
.	TRBV28	TRBJ1-2	TRBD1	TGTGCCAGCAGCAAGGGACAGAGGGCTTTCGGCTACACCTTC	CASSKGQRAFGYTF
.	TRBV12-5	TRBJ2-7	TRBD2	TGTGCTAGTGCGGAAGCGGGAGGGCCAAGGGAGCAGTACTTC	CASAEAGGPREQYF
few	TRBV6-5	TRBJ1-2	.	TGTGCCAGCAGTTACGAACGGTATAGTGGCTACACCTTC	CASSYERYSGYTF
.	TRBV7-2	TRBJ2-7	.	TGTGCCAGCAGCTCGGACCCGGGACCCTACGAGCAGTACTTC	CASSSDPGPYEQYF
.	TRBV1	TRBJ1-5	.	TGCACCAGCAGCCAATGGGGACAGGGGGTTATATTGGGAGACAATCAGCCCCAGCATTTT	CTSSQWGQGVILGDNQPQHF
.	TRBV27	TRBJ1-2	TRBD1	TGTGCCAGCAGCAAGGACAGGGACCTCTATGGCTACACCTTC	CASSKDRDLYGYTF
once	TRBV25-1	TRBJ1-2	.	TGTGCCAGCAGTGAACAAGGCTCTTATGGCTACACCTTC	CASSEQGSYGYTF
.	TRBV11-1	TRBJ1-1	.	TGTGCCAGCAGCCCGGCGGGAGGGAACACTGAAGCTTTCTTT	CASSPAGGNTEAFF
.	TRBV6-2/TRBV6-3	TRBJ2-1	.	TGTGCCAGCAGTTACTCGATGGGTGACAGGTACAATGAGCAGTTCTTC	CASSYSMGDRYNEQFF
.	TRBV28	TRBJ1-5	.	TGTGCCAGCAGTTTCCGACAGGTAAAACAGCCCCAGCATTTT	CASSFRQVKQPQHF
.	TRBV5-1	TRBJ2-2	.	TGCGCCAGCAGGTCTGAGAAGACCCGGAACACCGGGGAGCTGTTTTTT	CASRSEKTRNTGELFF
.	TRBV6-5	TRBJ2-1	.	TGTGCCAGCAGTCGACTCGGAGATGAGCAGTTCTTC	CASSRLGDEQFF
many	TRBV6-4	TRBJ2-2	TRBD2	TGTGCCAGCAGTGAGGGGACTAGCACCGGGGAGCTGTTTTTT	CASSEGTSTGELFF
few	TRBV19	TRBJ1-5	.	TGTGCCAGTAGTATTCACGGGTTTTTTCAGCCCCAGCATTTT	CASSIHGFFQPQHF
.	TRBV28	TRBJ2-7	.	TGTGCCAGCAGGCAGGGAACTCACCACGAGCAGTACTTC	CASRQGTHHEQYF
.	TRBV7-2	TRBJ1-6	TRBD1	TGTGCCAGCAGCAAAGGACAGGGGGCGCAAAATTCACCCCTCCACTTT	CASSKGQGAQNSPLHF
.	TRBV4-3	TRBJ1-1	TRBD1	TGCGCCAGCAGCCAAGCGGGGACAGTTAACACTGAAGCTTTCTTT	CASSQAGTVNTEAFF
.	TRBV29-1	TRBJ2-1	.	TGCAGCGTTGATCTCAATGAGCAGTTCTTC	CSVDLNEQFF
.	TRBV4-1	TRBJ1-5	TRBD1	TGCGCCAGCAGCCAAGGGACAGGGGATCAGCCCCAGCATTTT	CASSQGTGDQPQHF
.	TRBV5-1	TRBJ2-1	.	TGCGCCAGCAGCTTATTGACTGATGAGCAGTTCTTC	CASSLLTDEQFF
.	TRBV10-3	TRBJ2-2	.	TGTGCCATCACTCTCGGGGCGAACACCGGGGAGCTGTTTTTT	CAITLGANTGELFF
.	TRBV6-1	TRBJ1-6	.	TGTGCCAGCAGTGAAGCCCCCCGTTATAATTCACCCCTCCACTTT	CASSEAPRYNSPLHF
once	TRBV9	TRBJ2-3	.	TGTGCCAGCAGCGTAGCCGAGGGCTCAACGGTCCAAGATACGCAGTATTTT	CASSVAEGSTVQDTQYF
.	TRBV28	TRBJ2-6	.	TGTGCCAGCAGTCCCTCGGGACGGCGCTCTGGGGCCAACGTCCTGACTTTC	CASSPSGRRSGANVLTF
.	TRBV5-6	TRBJ1-6	TRBD1	TGTGCCAGCAGCTTAGTGGACAGGGCCGATTCACCCCTCCACTTT	CASSLVDRADSPLHF
.	TRBV10-2	TRBJ2-5	TRBD1	TGCGCCAGCAGTGAACCGGGACAGGGCCAAGAGACCCAGTACTTC	CASSEPGQGQETQYF